What follows are 27 T cell receptor beta chains derived from one specimen sequenced in a study of blood T cell repertoires in COVID-19. Clones were sequenced by immunoSEQ multiplex PCR, and TCRdb holds only the in-frame ones, with some missing. Among 300,000 to 450,000 clones, roughly 90% were seen once, and the ten largest hold 0.85% to 1.3%. Sequencing was performed on PBMCs or T cells enriched from blood (not recorded which). Source of these receptors: a woman aged 25 to 45 who had been exposed to COVID-19.

The rearrangement uses TRBV18 and TRBJ1-5; D remains unclear. This CDR3 has 13 residues. Germline CDR1 reads KGHSH; CDR2 reads LQKENI. Trimming cost V 3 bases and J 3 bases, with 6 bases left between them. This CDR3 reads CASSPGDNQPQHF. CDR3 DNA: TGTGCCAGCTCACCCGGGGACAATCAGCCCCAGCATTTT.

V usage is TRBV10-1 and J usage is TRBJ2-4; 11 nucleotides agree with TRBD2. Trimming took 6 bases from V and 7 from J; bases not matched to a gene: 2. CDR3 size: 13 residues. Germline CDR1 is WNHNN and CDR2 is SYGVQD (reference sequence). The CDR3 coding sequence is TGCGCCAGCAGCACTAGCGGGAGCAACATTCAGTACTTC. Protein product: CASSTSGSNIQYF.

The V and J genes are TRBV5-1 and TRBJ1-2, with D uncertain. The V gene lost 6 bases and the J gene lost 2 bases, with 11 bases spanning the gap. The CDR3 extends over 13 amino acids. CDR1 and CDR2 from the germline V gene are SGHRS and YFSETQ. The CDR3 region is CASTGGENYGYTF. Here the CDR3 DNA reads TGCGCCAGCACCGGCGGGGAGAACTATGGCTACACCTTC.

The gene calls are TRBV6-5 and TRBJ1-5; D not resolved. The CDR3 covers 15 residues. The germline V and J ends were trimmed by 0 bases and 9 bases, with 15 bases remaining between them. CDR1 is MNHEY and CDR2 is SVGAGI in the germline V gene. CDR3 bases: TGTGCCAGCAGTTACTCTTCGGCGGGGATTGGGCCCCAGCATTTT. Translation gives CASSYSSAGIGPQHF.

The chain carries TRBV5-1 and TRBJ2-4; 9 bases map to TRBD1. This CDR3 has 16 amino acids. CDR1 is SGHRS and CDR2 is YFSETQ in the germline V gene. The ends lost 4 bases at V and 3 bases at J; junction bases unmatched: 8. Here the CDR3 reads CASSPDRGFGKNIQYF. In nucleotides, the CDR3 is TGCGCCAGCAGCCCGGACAGGGGTTTTGGCAAAAACATTCAGTACTTC.

The chain couples TRBV5-1 to TRBJ1-2; D remains ambiguous. V was clipped by 0 bases and J by 4 bases, with 10 bases between them. This CDR3 is built from 14 residues. CDR1 is SGHRS, CDR2 YFSETQ, per germline. This chain's CDR3 is CASSLGAEGYGYTF. CDR3 in DNA: TGCGCCAGCAGCTTGGGGGCAGAGGGCTATGGCTACACCTTC.

V usage is TRBV6-5 and J usage is TRBJ2-5; D may be TRBD2 (5 bases). The germline gives CDR1 MNHEY, CDR2 SVGAGI. The length of the CDR3 is 13 residues. Trimming removed 9 bases at V and 9 bases at J, with 20 bases between. CDR3 nucleotides: TGTGCCAGTAGGAGGCGGTCGACTCCGCCCCAGTACTTC. This encodes CASRRRSTPPQYF.

This sequence joins TRBV15 and TRBJ1-4, with D unresolved. Per the germline V gene, CDR1 is LNHNV and CDR2 is YYDKDF (reference sequence). The V end was cut by 0 bases, the J end by 7 bases, with 6 bases between. The CDR3 extends over 13 amino acids. In nucleotides, the CDR3 is TGTGCCACCAGCAGAGAAGGGAGTGAAAAACTGTTTTTT. This codes for CATSREGSEKLFF.

V gene TRBV7-8 combines with J gene TRBJ2-1; TRBD2 matches at 12 bases. The junction had 5 bases not matched to a gene; V was cut back by 5 bases and J by 6 bases. Per the germline V gene, CDR1 is SGHVS and CDR2 is FQNEAQ. CDR3 length: 15 amino acids. The CDR3 DNA follows: TGTGCCAGCAGCCAACTAGCGGGAGGACTCAATGAGCAGTTCTTC. Translating it yields CASSQLAGGLNEQFF.

The chain carries TRBV28 and TRBJ1-2; D unresolved. V was shortened by 3 bases and J by 3 bases, with 8 bases between the two germline ends. The CDR3 loop spans 13 amino acids. Germline CDR1 reads MDHEN; CDR2 reads SYDVKM. Written as DNA, the CDR3 is TGTGCCAGCAGTTTTGGCGGGTACTATGGCTACACCTTC. Amino acid sequence: CASSFGGYYGYTF.

This clone has just one count. This chain uses TRBV14 with TRBJ1-2; no clear D gene. CDR1 is SGHDN and CDR2 is FVKESK in the germline V gene. V lost 1 base and J lost 1, with 7 bases in between. The CDR3 has 14 amino acids. The CDR3 bases are TGTGCCAGCAGCCAAGGTTCTTTTAACTATGGCTACACCTTC. It encodes CASSQGSFNYGYTF.

On this clone: A junction end diverges from the germline sequence, so it may reflect a read error. The J gene is TRBJ2-3, the V gene TRBV7-7; 7 nucleotides agree with TRBD2. The CDR3 consists of 16 residues. Germline V lookup: CDR1 SSHAT, CDR2 FNYEAQ (reference sequence). This CDR3 is CASSPIVGGHVDTQYF. CDR3 nucleotides: TGTGCTAGCAGCCCAATAGTGGGAGGGCATGTAGATACGCAGTATTTT.

The rearrangement links TRBV18 to TRBJ2-7; D may be TRBD2 (6 bases). CDR1 is KGHSH, CDR2 LQKENI, per germline. The CDR3 has 15 amino acids. V was trimmed by 0 bases and J by 1 base, leaving 10 bases between them. CDR3 in DNA: TGTGCCAGCTCACCACCGGGAGGAGGGTCCTACGAGCAGTACTTC. Translated: CASSPPGGGSYEQYF. Full variable domain (outside the CDR3, taken from reference TRBV18 and TRBJ2-7): NAGVMQNPRHLVRRRGQEARLRCSPMKGHSHVYWYRQLPEEGLKFMVYLQKENIIDESGMPKERFSAEFPKEGPSILRIQQVVRGDSAAYFCASSPPGGGSYEQYFGPGTRLTVT.

The chain couples TRBV5-6 to TRBJ2-2; TRBD2 agrees at 11 bases. V lost 0 bases, J lost 4 bases, and 8 bases stayed unmatched. Per the germline V gene, CDR1 is SGHDT and CDR2 is YYEEEE. The CDR3 spans 18 residues. CDR3 DNA: TGTGCCAGCAGCTTGGGACTAGCGGGATTTTCGAGCACCGGGGAGCTGTTTTTT. Protein product: CASSLGLAGFSSTGELFF.

This chain uses TRBV6-5 with TRBJ2-1; D not resolved. Germline V CDR1 and CDR2: MNHEY, SVGAGI. V shed 0 bases and J shed 7 bases, with 13 bases lying between them. There are 15 residues in the CDR3. DNA of the CDR3: TGTGCCAGCAGTTACTCTCCGCTAGTCTGGAATGAGCAGTTCTTC. The encoded protein is CASSYSPLVWNEQFF.

The chain recombines TRBV28 with TRBJ2-7; TRBD1 matches at 8 bases. Germline V gene data show CDR1 as MDHEN and CDR2 as SYDVKM. V gave up 5 bases and J gave up 2 bases; unmatched junction bases: 8. The CDR3 runs to 15 residues. The CDR3 bases are TGTGCCAGCAGTCCCACGACAGGGGAAACCTACGAGCAGTACTTC. Residues: CASSPTTGETYEQYF.

The chain has TRBV30 and TRBJ1-1, with a tentative D call TRBD1 (5 bases). Per the germline V gene, CDR1 is GTSNPN and CDR2 is SVGIG (reference sequence). Trimming stripped 3 bases from V and 4 bases from J, with 21 bases between. CDR3 length: 16 residues. The CDR3, as DNA: TGTGCCTGGAGACCTATCGGGTGGGGGGGTAGCACTGAAGCTTTCTTT. This sequence encodes CAWRPIGWGGSTEAFF.

The chain recombines TRBV10-3 with TRBJ1-4; 10 nucleotides align to TRBD1. V was clipped by 10 bases and J by 7 bases; unmatched bases: 6. The CDR3 is 13 amino acids. Per germline, CDR1 ENHRY and CDR2 SYGVKD. This CDR3 is CATGTGVGEKLFF. The CDR3 region has the DNA TGTGCCACCGGGACAGGGGTGGGTGAAAAACTGTTTTTT.

The chain employs TRBV2 and TRBJ2-7, with TRBD2 matching 12 bases. CDR1 and CDR2 (germline): SNHLY, FYNNEI. The CDR3 totals 15 residues. V shed 6 bases and J 2 bases; nucleotides not matched to a gene: 5. The CDR3 reads CASRERTSGTYEQYF. The CDR3 DNA sequence: TGTGCCAGCAGAGAAAGGACTAGCGGGACCTACGAGCAGTACTTC.

The chain uses TRBV5-1 and TRBJ1-5; possible D gene TRBD1, 6 bases. This CDR3 is 16 amino acids long. Germline CDR1 is SGHRS and CDR2 is YFSETQ. Between the trimmed V and J ends, which lost 0 bases and 3 bases, there was a span of 13 bases. This CDR3 reads CASSLGGGADNQPQHF. CDR3 sequence (DNA): TGCGCCAGCAGCTTGGGAGGGGGTGCCGACAATCAGCCCCAGCATTTT.

This clone came up a few times. The genes are TRBV25-1 and TRBJ2-7; D is perhaps TRBD1 (6 bases). Germline V lookup: CDR1 MGHDK, CDR2 SYGVNS. The V and J ends lost 6 bases and 2 bases respectively, with 8 bases between them. The CDR3 runs to 12 residues. The CDR3 DNA sequence: TGTGCCAGCAGACAGGGCGCCTACGAGCAGTACTTC. It codes for CASRQGAYEQYF.

The rearrangement links TRBV3-1 (or the pseudogene TRBV3-2) to TRBJ1-2; a weak D match, TRBD1 (6 bases). The V and J ends lost 0 bases and 4 bases respectively, with 12 bases between them. Germline CDR1 and CDR2: LGHDT and YNNKEL (reference sequence). There are 15 residues in the CDR3. The CDR3 coding sequence is TGTGCCAGCAGCCAAGAAACAGGGCATGGCTATGGCTACACCTTC. It is translated as CASSQETGHGYGYTF.

This sequence joins TRBV10-2 and TRBJ1-2; tentative D call: TRBD1 (5 bases). Germline CDR1 is WSHSY and CDR2 is SAAADI. V was shortened by 7 bases and J by 4 bases, with 13 bases between the two germline ends. This CDR3 is 13 amino acids long. As DNA, the CDR3 is TGCGCCAGCACTAGGGGACTGTCCTATGGCTACACCTTC. This codes for CASTRGLSYGYTF.

Notes on this clone: At one end the junction does not follow the germline gene, possibly because of a read error. The chain has TRBV3-1 (or the pseudogene TRBV3-2) and TRBJ1-6, with 7 bases lining up with TRBD1. The germline V gene encodes CDR1 LGHDT and CDR2 YNNKEL (reference sequence). This CDR3 comprises 14 residues. CDR3 sequence reads: CASSRTGDNSPLHF. The DNA for the CDR3 is TGTGCCAGCAGCCGAACAGGGGATAACTCACCCCTCCACTTT.

V usage is TRBV5-6 and J usage is TRBJ1-4; D not resolved. The V end was cut by 0 bases, the J end by 5 bases, with 5 bases between. The CDR3 sequence is 13 residues long. In germline, CDR1 is SGHDT, CDR2 YYEEEE. The CDR3 DNA is TGTGCCAGCAGCTTGGGCGGGAATGAAAAACTGTTTTTT. Translated: CASSLGGNEKLFF.

The CDR3 nucleotides read TGCGCCAGCAGCCAGGAAATACAGGGAGCTAACTATGGCTACACCTTC. It is translated as CASSQEIQGANYGYTF. The gene calls are TRBV4-1 and TRBJ1-2; D possibly corresponds to TRBD1 (6 bases). With 3 bases removed from V and 0 bases from J, the gap between germline ends came to 14 bases. This CDR3 is 16 amino acids long. Germline V gene sequence: CDR1 MGHRA, CDR2 YSYEKL.

This clone was picked up one time. The chain joins TRBV9 to TRBJ1-5; 7 bases match TRBD1. Germline V gene sequence: CDR1 SGDLS, CDR2 YYNGEE. The CDR3 consists of 15 residues. The junction had 7 bases not matched to a gene; V was cut back by 4 bases and J by 3 bases. DNA for the CDR3: TGTGCCAGCAGCCGTAGGGGGACAGACAATCAGCCCCAGCATTTT. Translating it yields CASSRRGTDNQPQHF. Variable domain in full (rest from reference TRBV9 and TRBJ1-5): DSGVTQTPKHLITATGQRVTLRCSPRSGDLSVYWYQQSLDQGLQFLIQYYNGEERAKGNILERFSAQQFPDLHSELNLSSLELGDSALYFCASSRRGTDNQPQHFGDGTRLSIL.